These 3 T cell receptor beta chains were all obtained from the same sample, sequenced in a study of early T cells in non-severe SARS-CoV-2 infection. TCRdb processed the 5' RACE reads anew with MiXCR; each CDR3 protein has one entry. The data hold 85,000 to 120,000 distinct CDR3 sequences, with 10% to 15% observed a single time. Sequencing used whole blood. Every receptor here comes from an adult who was a healthcare worker with PCR-confirmed SARS-CoV-2 infection or an uninfected control (not recorded which).

The rearrangement uses TRBV10-3 and TRBJ2-2, with D uncertain. This CDR3 has 12 amino acids. Germline values: CDR1 ENHRY, CDR2 SYGVKD. With 5 bases removed from V and 6 bases from J, the gap between germline ends came to 7 bases. The CDR3 DNA sequence: TGTGCCATCAGTATCAGTTCCGGGGAGCTGTTTTTT. Its protein is CAISISSGELFF.

The chain combines TRBV5-1 with TRBJ2-3; 8 bases map to TRBD2. The V and J ends lost 2 bases and 0 bases, in that order; junction bases with no gene match: 5. Germline V gene sequence: CDR1 SGHRS, CDR2 YFSETQ. The CDR3 is 16 residues long. Written as DNA, the CDR3 is TGCGCCAGCAGCTTCGTTAGCGGGACAAGCACAGATACGCAGTATTTT. Translated, it gives CASSFVSGTSTDTQYF.

This clonotype was seen ten or more times. V is TRBV7-7 and J is TRBJ2-1, with TRBD1 matching 10 bases. J lost 2 bases, V lost 5 bases, and 3 bases had no gene match. This CDR3 has 15 amino acids. In germline, CDR1 is SSHAT, CDR2 FNYEAQ (reference sequence). CDR3 in amino acids: CASSPGQGTYNEQFF. CDR3 sequence (DNA): TGTGCCAGCAGCCCGGGACAGGGGACCTACAATGAGCAGTTCTTC.